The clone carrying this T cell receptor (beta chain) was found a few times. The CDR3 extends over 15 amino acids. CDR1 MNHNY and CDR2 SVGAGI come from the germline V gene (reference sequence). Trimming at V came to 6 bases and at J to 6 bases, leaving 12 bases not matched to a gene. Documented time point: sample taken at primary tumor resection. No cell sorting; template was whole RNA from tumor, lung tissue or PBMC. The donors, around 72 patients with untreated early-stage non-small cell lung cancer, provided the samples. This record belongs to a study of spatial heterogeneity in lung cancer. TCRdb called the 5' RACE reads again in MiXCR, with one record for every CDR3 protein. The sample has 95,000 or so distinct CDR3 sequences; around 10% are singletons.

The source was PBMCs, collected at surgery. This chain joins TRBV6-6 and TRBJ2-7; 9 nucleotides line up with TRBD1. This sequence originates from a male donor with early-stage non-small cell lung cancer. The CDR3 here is CASRSPGTGKGEQYF. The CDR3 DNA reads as TGTGCCAGCAGATCCCCCGGGACAGGGAAGGGCGAGCAGTACTTC.